This T cell receptor (beta chain) is from a study of human T cells and chemical hapten exposure. TCRdb reprocessed the RACE reads with MiXCR, giving one entry per CDR3 protein. The repertoire has some 150,000 distinct CDR3 sequences, about 10% of them found once; the top ten carry approximately 1.3%. CDR3 length: 15 amino acids. CDR1 is SGHRS and CDR2 is YFSETQ in the germline V gene. J lost 5 bases, V lost 2 bases, and 6 bases had no gene match. The time point here: patch test 2, 6 weeks after DPC sensitization. Indicated treatment: therapeutic diphenylcyclopropenone sensitization with weekly scalp DPC.

This sequence originates from a woman aged 45 to 65 with alopecia areata. Some clones in this sample may be carry-over from other donors' samples. The specimen was whole blood, collected in connection with sensitization to the hapten diphenylcyclopropenone (DPC). This chain uses TRBV5-1 with TRBJ1-1, with 10 bases lining up with TRBD1. The chain's CDR3 is CASSFTGTGVTEAFF. The CDR3 region has the DNA TGCGCCAGCAGCTTTACCGGGACAGGGGTTACTGAAGCTTTCTTT.